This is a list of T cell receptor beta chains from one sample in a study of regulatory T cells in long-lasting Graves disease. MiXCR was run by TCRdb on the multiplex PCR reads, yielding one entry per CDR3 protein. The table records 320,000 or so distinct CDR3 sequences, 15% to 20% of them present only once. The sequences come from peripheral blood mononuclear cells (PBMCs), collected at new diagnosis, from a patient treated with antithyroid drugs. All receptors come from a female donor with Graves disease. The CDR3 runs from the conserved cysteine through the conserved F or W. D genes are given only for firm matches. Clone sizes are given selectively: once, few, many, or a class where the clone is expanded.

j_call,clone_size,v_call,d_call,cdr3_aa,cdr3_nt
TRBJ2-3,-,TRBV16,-,CASSQSSGYTDTQYF,TGTGCCAGCAGCCAATCGAGCGGCTACACAGATACGCAGTATTTT
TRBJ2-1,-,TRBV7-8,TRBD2,CASRPWEGSFNEQFF,TGTGCCAGCAGGCCCTGGGAGGGGAGTTTCAATGAGCAGTTCTTC
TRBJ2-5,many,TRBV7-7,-,CASSPRQGKETQYF,TGTGCCAGCTCACCACGGCAGGGTAAAGAGACCCAGTACTTC
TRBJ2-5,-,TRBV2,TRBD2,CASSELGGPRETQYF,TGTGCCAGCAGTGAATTGGGAGGGCCGCGAGAGACCCAGTACTTC
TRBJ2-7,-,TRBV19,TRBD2,CASSRGPGLAAYEQYF,TGTGCCAGTAGTCGAGGGCCCGGACTAGCGGCCTACGAGCAGTACTTC
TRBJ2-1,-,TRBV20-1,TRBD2,CSARRALTSGRYNEQFF,TGCAGTGCTAGAAGGGCCCTAACTAGCGGGAGATACAATGAGCAGTTCTTC
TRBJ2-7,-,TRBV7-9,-,CASSLFGSPHEQCF,TGTGCCAGCAGCTTATTCGGGAGTCCCCACGAGCAGTGCTTC
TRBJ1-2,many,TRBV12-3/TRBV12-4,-,CASSFTGNYGYTF,TGTGCCAGCAGTTTTACAGGGAACTATGGCTACACCTTC
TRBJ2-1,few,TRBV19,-,CASSIGSGQPSSYNEQFF,TGTGCCAGTAGTATAGGATCCGGACAGCCAAGCTCCTACAATGAGCAGTTCTTC
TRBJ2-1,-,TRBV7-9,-,CASSRRFGGRDYNEQFF,TGTGCCAGCAGCAGGAGGTTTGGGGGGCGAGATTACAATGAGCAGTTCTTC
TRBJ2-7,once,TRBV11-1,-,CASSLGRGDEQYF,TGTGCCAGCAGCTTGGGCAGGGGGGACGAGCAGTACTTC
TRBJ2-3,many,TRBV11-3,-,CASSLRSPMGTDTQYF,TGTGCCAGCAGCTTACGGTCTCCGATGGGTACAGATACGCAGTATTTT
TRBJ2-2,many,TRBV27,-,CASSLSPGAGELFF,TGTGCCAGCAGTTTATCCCCGGGGGCCGGGGAGCTGTTTTTT
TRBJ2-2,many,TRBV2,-,CASTKTVNTGELFF,TGTGCCAGCACCAAGACTGTAAACACCGGGGAGCTGTTTTTT
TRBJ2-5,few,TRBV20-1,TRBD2,CSAISLAGVGTQYF,TGCAGTGCTATAAGTCTAGCGGGAGTAGGGACCCAGTACTTC
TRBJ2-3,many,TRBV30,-,CAWSVQGGILDTQYF,TGTGCCTGGAGTGTACAAGGAGGGATTCTAGATACGCAGTATTTT
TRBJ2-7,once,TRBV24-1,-,CATSPEGGPAGEQYF,TGTGCCACCAGTCCGGAGGGGGGACCAGCGGGAGAGCAGTACTTC
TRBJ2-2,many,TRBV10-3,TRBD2,CAISDGGTSARGTGELFF,TGTGCCATCAGTGATGGGGGGACTAGCGCCAGGGGAACCGGGGAGCTGTTTTTT
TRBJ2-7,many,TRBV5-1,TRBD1,CASSSTGYRAEQYF,TGCGCCAGCAGCTCGACAGGGTACCGGGCCGAGCAGTACTTC
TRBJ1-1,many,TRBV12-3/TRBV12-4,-,CASSFKGDTEAFF,TGTGCCAGCAGTTTTAAGGGTGACACTGAAGCTTTCTTT
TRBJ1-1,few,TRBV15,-,CATSRVSGTLAEAFF,TGTGCCACCAGCAGAGTGAGCGGGACACTTGCTGAAGCTTTCTTT
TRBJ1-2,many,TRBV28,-,CASRQDRYGYTF,TGTGCCAGCAGGCAAGACAGATATGGCTACACCTTC
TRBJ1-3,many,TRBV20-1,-,CSARDRGITKLGNTIYF,TGCAGTGCTAGAGATAGGGGGATTACGAAACTCGGAAACACCATATATTTT
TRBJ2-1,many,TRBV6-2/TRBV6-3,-,CASSGGTRVTYNEQFF,TGTGCCAGCAGTGGCGGGACCAGGGTTACCTACAATGAGCAGTTCTTC
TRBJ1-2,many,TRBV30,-,CAWEPNYGYTF,TGTGCCTGGGAACCGAACTATGGCTACACCTTC
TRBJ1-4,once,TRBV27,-,CASSLTSLMGVPEKLFF,TGTGCCAGCAGTCTTACCAGCCTCATGGGAGTGCCGGAAAAACTGTTTTTT
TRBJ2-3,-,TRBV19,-,CASRDPPEPPDTQYF,TGTGCCAGTAGGGACCCGCCTGAACCCCCAGATACGCAGTATTTT
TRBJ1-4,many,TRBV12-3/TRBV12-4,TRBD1,CASSRTGFYEKLFF,TGTGCCAGCAGCCGGACAGGGTTCTACGAAAAACTGTTTTTT
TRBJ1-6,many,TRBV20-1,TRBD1,CSARRTGQGNPPLHF,TGCAGTGCTAGAAGGACGGGACAGGGGAATCCACCCCTCCACTTT
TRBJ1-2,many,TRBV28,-,CASSFMDIYYGYTF,TGTGCCAGCAGTTTTATGGACATCTACTATGGCTACACCTTC
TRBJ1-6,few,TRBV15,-,CATSLRGAGNSPLHF,TGTGCCACCAGCCTCCGAGGGGCAGGGAATTCACCCCTCCACTTT
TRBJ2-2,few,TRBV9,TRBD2,CASSAPLAGGPHGELFF,TGTGCCAGCAGCGCTCCCTTGGCGGGAGGGCCCCACGGGGAGCTGTTTTTT
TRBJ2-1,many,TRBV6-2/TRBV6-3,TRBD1,CASSSSDRANEQFF,TGTGCCAGCAGTTCCTCGGACAGGGCCAATGAGCAGTTCTTC
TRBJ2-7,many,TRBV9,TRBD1,CASSAPGTGASEQYF,TGTGCCAGCAGCGCCCCCGGGACAGGGGCGAGCGAGCAGTACTTC
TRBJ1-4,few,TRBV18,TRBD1,CASSSRGQGTTWGEKLFF,TGTGCCAGCTCGTCAAGGGGACAGGGCACAACCTGGGGTGAAAAACTGTTTTTT
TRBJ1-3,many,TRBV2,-,CASSKGFRSALGSGNTIYF,TGTGCCAGCAGCAAAGGGTTTCGCTCGGCTCTGGGCTCTGGAAACACCATATATTTT
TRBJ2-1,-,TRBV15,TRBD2,CATSRDTLAGGPDNEQFF,TGTGCCACCAGCAGAGATACTCTGGCGGGAGGGCCCGACAATGAGCAGTTCTTC
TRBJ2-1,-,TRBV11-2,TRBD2,CASRTGLADNEQFF,TGTGCCAGCAGGACGGGACTAGCGGACAATGAGCAGTTCTTC
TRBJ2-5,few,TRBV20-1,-,CSARDQGSRVKETQYF,TGCAGTGCTAGAGATCAAGGCAGCAGGGTCAAAGAGACCCAGTACTTC
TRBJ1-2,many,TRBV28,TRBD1,CASSAGGLYGYTF,TGTGCCAGCAGTGCAGGGGGTCTGTATGGCTACACCTTC
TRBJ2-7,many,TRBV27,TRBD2,CASSKRLAGGPKEQYF,TGTGCCAGCAGTAAGCGACTAGCGGGAGGGCCTAAGGAGCAGTACTTC
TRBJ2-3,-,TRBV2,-,CASSYVTDTQYF,TGTGCCAGCAGTTACGTTACAGATACGCAGTATTTT
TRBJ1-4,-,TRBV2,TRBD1,CASRNWGQGGTNEKLFF,TGTGCCAGCAGGAACTGGGGGCAGGGGGGAACTAATGAAAAACTGTTTTTT
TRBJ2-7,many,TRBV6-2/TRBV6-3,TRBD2,CASRIGLAGAYEQYF,TGTGCCAGCAGGATAGGACTAGCGGGAGCCTACGAGCAGTACTTC
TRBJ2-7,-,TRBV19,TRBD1,CASGLGTGFGEQYF,TGTGCCAGTGGCCTCGGGACAGGGTTCGGCGAGCAGTACTTC
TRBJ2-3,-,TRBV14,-,CASSQRTGTPVTDTQYF,TGTGCCAGCAGCCAAAGGACCGGGACACCCGTCACAGATACGCAGTATTTT
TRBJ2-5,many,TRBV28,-,CASSLRPAQETQYF,TGTGCCAGCAGTTTGAGGCCAGCACAAGAGACCCAGTACTTC